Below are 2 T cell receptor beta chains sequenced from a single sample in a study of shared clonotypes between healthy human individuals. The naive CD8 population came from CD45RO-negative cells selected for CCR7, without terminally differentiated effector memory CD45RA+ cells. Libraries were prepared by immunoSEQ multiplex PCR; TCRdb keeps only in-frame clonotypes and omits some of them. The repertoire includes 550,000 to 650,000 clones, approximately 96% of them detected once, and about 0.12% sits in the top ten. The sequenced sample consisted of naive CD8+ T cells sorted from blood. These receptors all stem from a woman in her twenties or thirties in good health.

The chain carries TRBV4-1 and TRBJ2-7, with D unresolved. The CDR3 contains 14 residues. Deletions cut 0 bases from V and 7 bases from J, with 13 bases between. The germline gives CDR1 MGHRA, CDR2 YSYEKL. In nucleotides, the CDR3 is TGCGCCAGCAGCCAAGATAACCGAGAGGATGAGCAGTACTTC. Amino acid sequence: CASSQDNREDEQYF.

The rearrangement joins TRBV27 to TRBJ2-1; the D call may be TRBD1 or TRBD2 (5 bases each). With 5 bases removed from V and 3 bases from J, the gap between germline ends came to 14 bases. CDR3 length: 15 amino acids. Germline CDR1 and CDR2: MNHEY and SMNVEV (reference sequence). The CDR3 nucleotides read TGTGCCAGCAGTAACCGGGACGGGATCTACAATGAGCAGTTCTTC. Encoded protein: CASSNRDGIYNEQFF.